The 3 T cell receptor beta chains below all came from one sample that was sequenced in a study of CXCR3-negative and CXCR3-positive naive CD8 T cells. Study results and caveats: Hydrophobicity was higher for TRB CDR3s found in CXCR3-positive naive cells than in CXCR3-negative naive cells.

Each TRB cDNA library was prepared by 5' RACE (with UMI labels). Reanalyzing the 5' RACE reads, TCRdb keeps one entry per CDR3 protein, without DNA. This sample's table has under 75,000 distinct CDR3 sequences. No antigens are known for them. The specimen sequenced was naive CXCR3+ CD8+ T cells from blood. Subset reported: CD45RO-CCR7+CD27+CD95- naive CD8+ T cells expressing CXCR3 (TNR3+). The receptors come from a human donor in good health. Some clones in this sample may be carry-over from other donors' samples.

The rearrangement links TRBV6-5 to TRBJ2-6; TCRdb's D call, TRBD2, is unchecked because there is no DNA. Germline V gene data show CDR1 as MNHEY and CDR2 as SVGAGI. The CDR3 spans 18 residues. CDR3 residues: CASRALAGGFSGANVLTF.

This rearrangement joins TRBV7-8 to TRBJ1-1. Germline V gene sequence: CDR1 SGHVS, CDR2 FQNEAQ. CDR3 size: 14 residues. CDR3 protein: CASSGVARREEAFF.

The CDR3 sequence: CTSSPRGSGNEQFF. The chain has TRBV27 and TRBJ2-1; TCRdb's assignment of TRBD1 cannot be checked, as there is no DNA. The V gene's germline CDR1 is MNHEY and CDR2 SMNVEV (reference sequence). The CDR3 has 14 residues.